This TCR beta chain stems from a study of beta chain features in type 1 diabetes. A note on this clone: The antigen remains unidentified.

Study results and limitations: Significant though moderate, a shortening of TCRB CDR3s appeared in all four CD4+ subsets of Type 1 diabetes patients.

Germline values: CDR1 MDHEN, CDR2 SYDVKM. J lost 0 bases, V lost 8 bases, and 5 bases had no gene match. The CDR3 contains 14 residues. The isolated RNA, all of it, was reverse transcribed, so expressed TCRB transcripts were what got sequenced. TCRdb keeps only in-frame clones here, not all; method: immunoSEQ multiplex PCR. Found here are about 210,000 clones, roughly 11% of them singletons; the top ten hold 1% to 1.5%. This TCR derives from a man younger than 30 in good health. The chain is built from TRBV28 and TRBJ2-3, with 7 bases that match TRBD2. The specimen sequenced was central memory CD4+ T cells from blood. The CDR3 region is CASQLALSTDTQYF. The CDR3 DNA is TGTGCCAGCCAACTAGCGCTTAGCACAGATACGCAGTATTTT.